This T cell receptor (beta chain) came from a study of blood T cells in healthy people across ages. Study summary: Template switching picked up about one barcoded beta molecule for each two T cells. General study points: In older individuals, TCR beta diversity per million T cells was lower, falling roughly linearly with age. Higher naive T cell percentage went strongly together with higher TCR beta diversity.

Each sample used at least 6.5 million PBMCs. Next came a second PCR, run for roughly 6 to 11 cycles, which used a sample-barcoded 5' primer along with a J-beta primer mix. In TCRdb, the 5' RACE reads were re-called with MiXCR into one record per CDR3 protein. The sample records roughly 680,000 distinct CDR3 sequences, over 20% being singletons. CDR1 LNHNV and CDR2 YYDKDF come from the germline V gene (reference sequence). The V and J ends lost 6 bases and 1 base, in that order; junction bases with no gene match: 1. The CDR3 spans 13 residues. About this clonotype: What it recognizes is unknown.

Sample: blood. The sequence came from a man aged 65 to 79 in good health. This rearrangement joins TRBV15 to TRBJ2-3; 7 positions match TRBD2. The DNA for the CDR3 is TGTGCCACCAGGAGCGGGGGCACAGATACGCAGTATTTT. Translating gives CATRSGGTDTQYF.